Sequencing of this TCR beta chain was carried out in a study of T cell responses to AZD1222 COVID-19 vaccine. Study details: Second-dose schedules of about 4 or about 12 weeks were combined. Study conclusions and caveats: Regions 160-218 and 743-854 dominated among vaccine-associated CD4 TCRs spanning spike. Unmutated variant regions are reportedly the target of nearly half of TCRs that are spike-specific. Clonal diversity was possibly underestimated; the donors were predominantly white British and more often female.

In regard to this clone: Its antigen is not identified.

Profiled with immunoSEQ multiplex PCR; TCRdb holds only in-frame clones, not every one. The sample holds some 94,000 clones, around nine tenths seen once. This TCR was sampled from an adult in good health. The sample in question was peripheral blood, obtained on day 0 of AZD1222 vaccination.

DNA of the CDR3: TGCAGTGCTAGTTTCACAGGCAACACTGAAGCTTTCTTT. Its translation: CSASFTGNTEAFF. The genes are TRBV20-1 and TRBJ1-1, with D possibly matching TRBD1 (5 bases). The CDR3 spans 13 residues. Germline CDR1 reads DFQATT; CDR2 reads SNEGSKA (reference sequence). Trimming stripped 3 bases from V and 2 bases from J, with 10 bases between.